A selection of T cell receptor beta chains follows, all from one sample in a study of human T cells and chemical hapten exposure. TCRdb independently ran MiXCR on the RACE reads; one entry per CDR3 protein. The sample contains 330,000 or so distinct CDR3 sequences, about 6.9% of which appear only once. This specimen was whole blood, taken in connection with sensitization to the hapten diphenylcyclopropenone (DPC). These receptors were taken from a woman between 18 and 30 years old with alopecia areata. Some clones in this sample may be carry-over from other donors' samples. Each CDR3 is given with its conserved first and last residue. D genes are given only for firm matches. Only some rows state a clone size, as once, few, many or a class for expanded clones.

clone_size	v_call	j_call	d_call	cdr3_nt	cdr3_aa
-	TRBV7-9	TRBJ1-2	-	TGTGCCAGCAGCGCCACCCCTGACTATGGCTACACCTTC	CASSATPDYGYTF
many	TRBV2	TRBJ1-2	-	TGTGCCAGCAGACTCGTTTTGGGCCGAGAGAATGGCTACACCTTC	CASRLVLGRENGYTF
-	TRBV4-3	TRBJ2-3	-	TGCGCCAGCAGCCAATCAGGTGGCAGGGAGGTATCAGATACGCAGTATTTT	CASSQSGGREVSDTQYF
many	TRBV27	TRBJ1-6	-	TGTGCCAGCAGTTTTCGAGGGGATAATTCACCCCTCCACTTT	CASSFRGDNSPLHF
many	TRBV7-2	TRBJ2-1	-	TGTGCCAGCAGCTTACTGGGATCGGGGCACAATGAGCAGTTCTTC	CASSLLGSGHNEQFF
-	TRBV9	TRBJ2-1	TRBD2	TGTGCCAGCAGCCCCCGAGTAGCGGGGGGTCACAATGAGCAGTTCTTC	CASSPRVAGGHNEQFF
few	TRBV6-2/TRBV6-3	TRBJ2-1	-	TGTGCCAGCAGTCCGACGACCCTGGCGCAGTTCTTC	CASSPTTLAQFF
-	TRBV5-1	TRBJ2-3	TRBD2	TGCGCCAGCAGCCCGGGGACTAGCGGGGGGGCCAATACGCAGTATTTT	CASSPGTSGGANTQYF
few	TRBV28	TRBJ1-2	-	TGTGCCAGCAGTTTACTGCCCGCCCAGTCTCCCTCCTACACCTTC	CASSLLPAQSPSYTF
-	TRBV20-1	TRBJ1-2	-	TGCAGTGCTACATCAGGGACCCCTAACTATGGCTACACCTTC	CSATSGTPNYGYTF
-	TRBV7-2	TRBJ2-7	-	TGTGCCAGCAGCTTAATCCCCTACAGGGACGAGCAGTACTTC	CASSLIPYRDEQYF
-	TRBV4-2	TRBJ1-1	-	TGTGCCAGCAGCCAAGACTCCCCAGACGGGAAGAACACTGAAGCTTTCTTT	CASSQDSPDGKNTEAFF
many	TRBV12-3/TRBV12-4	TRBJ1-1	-	TGTGCCAGCAGTTTGTGGGGGGCAGGCACTGAAGCTTTCTTT	CASSLWGAGTEAFF
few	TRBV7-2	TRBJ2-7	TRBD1	TGTGCCAGCAGCCGTGGACAGGGGGCTTTAGAGCAGTACTTC	CASSRGQGALEQYF
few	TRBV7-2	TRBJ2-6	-	TGTGCCAGCAGCGACCGGGGACGGGCCTCTGGGGCCAACGTCCTGACTTTC	CASSDRGRASGANVLTF
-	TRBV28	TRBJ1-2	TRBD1	TGTGCCAGCACCACAGGTTCAGGACAGGGAAACTATGGCTACACCTTC	CASTTGSGQGNYGYTF
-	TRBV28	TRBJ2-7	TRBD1	TGTGCCAGCAACGCCCCCGGGACAGGGGGCGACGAGCAGTACTTC	CASNAPGTGGDEQYF
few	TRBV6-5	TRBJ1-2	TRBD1	TGTGCCAGCAGTTACAAAACAGGGGGCAACTATGGCTACACCTTC	CASSYKTGGNYGYTF
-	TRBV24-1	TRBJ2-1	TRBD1	TGTGCCACCAGTGATTTGACAGGGGGCTACTACAATGAGCAGTTCTTC	CATSDLTGGYYNEQFF
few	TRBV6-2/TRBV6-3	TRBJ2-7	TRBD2	TGTGCCAGCAGTTACCAGCGGGGGGCCTCCTACGAGCAGTACTTC	CASSYQRGASYEQYF
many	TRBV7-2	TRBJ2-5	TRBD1	TGTGCCAGCAGCCCAATACCCGGGACAGGGGTGACCCAGTACTTC	CASSPIPGTGVTQYF
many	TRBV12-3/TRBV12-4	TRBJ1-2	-	TGTGCCAGCAGTTCCGCCCAAAGTCACTATGGCTACACCTTC	CASSSAQSHYGYTF
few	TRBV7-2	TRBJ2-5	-	TGTGCCAGCAGCTTCCAGGGGCCACAAGAGACCCAGTACTTC	CASSFQGPQETQYF
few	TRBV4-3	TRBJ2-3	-	TGCGCCAGCAGCCAAGGAGGACAGCTGGGGACAGATACGCAGTATTTT	CASSQGGQLGTDTQYF